This TCR beta chain was sequenced during a study of T-cell memory formation after mild COVID-19. Study background: Largely, the TCR clusters proved donor specific. General study points: Clones that shrank (day 15 to 85) were balanced CD4/CD8, whereas later expanders leaned CD4+. Several responding clones turned up in pre-infection memory, indicating that cross-reactive memory may have taken part.

J gave up 2 bases and V 3 bases, and 3 bases lay outside the gene matches. The germline V gene has CDR1 LNHDA and CDR2 SQIVND (reference sequence). CDR3 size: 14 residues. Worth noting for this clonotype: Antigen: not known.

Constant-segment primers and 5'RACE yielded cDNA libraries for TCR alpha and TCR beta, each carrying sample barcodes and UMIs. TCRdb independently ran MiXCR on the 5' RACE reads; one entry per CDR3 protein. This table holds 550,000 to 700,000 distinct CDR3 sequences, about a sixth found once. The receptor was isolated from an adult woman who had mild COVID-19 (a few samples of this study predate the infection). Cell type and time point are not known. V and J are TRBV19 and TRBJ2-7; 8 positions agree with TRBD1. Sequencing was performed on PBMCs or a T cell subset sorted from them (not recorded which). The CDR3 spells CASSIGGQAYEQYF. In DNA form, the CDR3 reads TGTGCCAGTAGTATTGGGGGACAGGCCTACGAGCAGTACTTC.